The 32 T cell receptor beta chains below all came from one sample that was sequenced in a study of Ad26.COV2.S vaccination and SARS-CoV-2 variants. The method was immunoSEQ multiplex PCR; TCRdb's version includes in-frame clones alone and lacks a portion of them. The sample has fewer than 300,000 clones; around 87% are singletons. As for treatment: roughly 20 received Ad26.COV2.S at low or high dose, single or two shots; 5 received placebo; per-sample allocation not given. The study sampled participants on day 63 after the first vaccine or placebo injection. Source: peripheral blood, taken in a trial of Ad26.COV2.S vaccine versus placebo. Every receptor here comes from a person between 18 and 65 years old who received the Ad26.COV2.S COVID-19 vaccine or a placebo.

The rearrangement links TRBV6-6 to TRBJ1-6; maybe TRBD1 (5 bases). Trimming took 5 bases from V and 2 from J, leaving 7 bases between them. The CDR3 loop spans 14 amino acids. In germline, CDR1 is MNHNY, CDR2 SVGAGI (reference sequence). The CDR3 DNA follows: TGTGCCAGCAGTGCGGGGGCCTATAATTCACCCCTCCACTTT. Amino acids: CASSAGAYNSPLHF.

This rearrangement joins TRBV7-2 to TRBJ2-2; no definite D call. The CDR3 has 15 residues. Germline values: CDR1 SGHTA, CDR2 FQGNSA. Trimming left V 1 base short and J 6 bases short, with 12 bases between. The CDR3 region is CASSLVGYRAGELFF. The CDR3 DNA reads as TGTGCCAGCAGCTTAGTAGGGTATAGAGCCGGGGAGCTGTTTTTT.

This clone was counted only a few times. The V and J genes are TRBV9 and TRBJ1-3, with D tentatively TRBD1 (5 bases). Trimming took 0 bases from V and 0 from J, leaving 16 bases between them. The CDR3 sequence is 18 residues long. Germline CDR1 SGDLS, CDR2 YYNGEE. The CDR3 DNA follows: TGTGCCAGCAGCGTAGACCCATCGGACATCCTCTCTGGAAACACCATATATTTT. This translates into CASSVDPSDILSGNTIYF.

This chain uses TRBV10-3 with TRBJ1-6, with unresolved D. CDR1 is ENHRY, CDR2 SYGVKD, per germline. V was cut by 6 bases and J by 11 bases, with 17 bases left in between. This CDR3 spans 14 amino acids. The CDR3 nucleotides are TGTGCCATCAGCAAGGACGGATCCACTCCACCCCTCCACTTT. Residues: CAISKDGSTPPLHF.

V is TRBV20-1 and J is TRBJ1-1; unclear D gene. The CDR3 extends over 11 amino acids. V was clipped by 6 bases and J by 5 bases, with 10 bases between them. The V gene's germline CDR1 is DFQATT and CDR2 SNEGSKA (reference sequence). The CDR3 sequence is CSALPITEAFF. As DNA, the CDR3 is TGCAGTGCCCTCCCAATTACTGAAGCTTTCTTT.

V and J are TRBV10-1 and TRBJ2-3; 11 bases are shared with TRBD2. The CDR3 is made up of 16 amino acids. Germline V gene lookup returns CDR1 WNHNN and CDR2 SYGVQD (reference sequence). The J segment lost 3 bases and the V segment lost 2 bases, leaving 4 bases of the junction unmatched. The CDR3 region is CASSEVSSGRTDTQYF. DNA for the CDR3: TGCGCCAGCAGTGAGGTTTCTAGCGGGAGGACAGATACGCAGTATTTT.

The rearrangement uses TRBV10-3 and TRBJ2-2, with D possibly matching TRBD2 (7 bases). The germline gives CDR1 ENHRY, CDR2 SYGVKD. The CDR3 sequence is 13 residues long. Trimming cost V 9 bases and J 2 bases, with 10 bases left between them. CDR3 sequence: CAIAGQNTGELFF. The CDR3 bases are TGTGCCATAGCGGGACAAAACACCGGGGAGCTGTTTTTT.

The J gene is TRBJ2-5, the V gene TRBV27; tentatively, D is TRBD2 (5 bases). CDR3 length: 13 amino acids. CDR1 and CDR2 (germline): MNHEY, SMNVEV (reference sequence). V was pared by 8 bases and J by 4 bases, with 14 bases between. This chain's CDR3 is CASRGLRGETQYF. The CDR3 nucleotides are TGTGCCAGCCGAGGCCTTCGGGGAGAGACCCAGTACTTC.

The V and J genes are TRBV18 and TRBJ1-4; a possible D gene is TRBD1 (6 bases). The germline V gene has CDR1 KGHSH and CDR2 LQKENI. The CDR3 totals 14 residues. V dropped 1 base and J dropped 5 bases, with 8 bases sitting between them. The CDR3 DNA is TGTGCCAGCTCACCACGGAGGGGGAATGAAAAACTGTTTTTT. Protein product: CASSPRRGNEKLFF.

This clone was detected only a few times. This sequence joins TRBV2 and TRBJ1-4; 7 positions agree with TRBD1. There are 14 residues in the CDR3. V dropped 5 bases and J dropped 4; count of bases not matched to a gene: 4. Germline V gives CDR1 SNHLY, CDR2 FYNNEI. This CDR3 reads CASSYGTDNEKLFF. As DNA, the CDR3 is TGTGCCAGCAGTTACGGGACAGATAATGAAAAACTGTTTTTT.

The V and J genes are TRBV6-5 and TRBJ2-3; 9 bases agree with TRBD2. The CDR3 has 14 amino acids. CDR1 and CDR2 (germline): MNHEY, SVGAGI. Trimming at V came to 7 bases and at J to 0 bases, leaving 2 bases not matched to a gene. This CDR3 is CASILAGSTDTQYF. CDR3 DNA sequence: TGTGCCAGCATACTAGCGGGTAGCACAGATACGCAGTATTTT.

This clone was counted a single time. This chain connects TRBV2 to TRBJ2-1; 12 nucleotides agree with TRBD2. Germline V gives CDR1 SNHLY, CDR2 FYNNEI. This CDR3 is 16 amino acids long. Trimming at V came to 6 bases and at J to 6 bases, leaving 9 bases not matched to a gene. This CDR3 is CASRARLAGGPNEQFF. The CDR3 nucleotides are TGTGCCAGCAGAGCTCGCCTAGCGGGAGGGCCCAATGAGCAGTTCTTC.

There are a few counts of this clone. This chain connects TRBV6-6 to TRBJ1-2; no firm D call. Germline V gives CDR1 MNHNY, CDR2 SVGAGI (reference sequence). V shed 0 bases and J shed 8 bases, with 16 bases lying between them. The CDR3 runs to 15 residues. The CDR3 here is CASSYSSRGAEGYTF. The CDR3 coding sequence is TGTGCCAGCAGTTACTCGTCTCGTGGCGCAGAAGGCTACACCTTC.

This clone was recorded once. V usage is TRBV6-2 or TRBV6-3 and J usage is TRBJ1-6, with 11 nucleotides matching TRBD1. CDR1 and CDR2 (germline): MNHEY, SVGEGT. The CDR3 spans 17 residues. V dropped 6 bases and J dropped 2; count of bases not matched to a gene: 6. This chain's CDR3 is CASSPGQGVTYNSPLHF. CDR3 coding DNA: TGTGCCAGCAGCCCGGGACAGGGGGTAACCTATAATTCACCCCTCCACTTT.

The chain joins TRBV21-1 to TRBJ2-4; TRBD1, the D gene given by the table, was not confirmed from the DNA. TRBV21-1 is labeled a pseudogene. CDR3 length equals 19 residues. The CDR3 sequence: CASSKEGQGNPVAKNIQYF. As DNA, the CDR3 is TGTGCCAGCAGCAAAGAGGGACAGGGGAACCCAGTTGCCAAAAACATTCAGTACTTC.

This chain links TRBV30 with TRBJ1-6; possibly TRBD1 for D (6 bases). This CDR3 has 14 residues. V gave up 1 base and J gave up 9 bases, with 13 bases separating them. From germline, CDR1 is GTSNPN and CDR2 SVGIG (reference sequence). The CDR3 here is CAWSGGGRGSPLHF. Written as DNA, the CDR3 is TGTGCCTGGAGTGGGGGGGGCCGTGGTTCACCCCTCCACTTT.

The chain links TRBV7-2 to TRBJ1-6; possibly TRBD1 for D (5 bases). V lost 7 bases and J lost 10, with 11 bases in between. This CDR3 spans 12 amino acids. Per germline, CDR1 SGHTA and CDR2 FQGNSA. The CDR3 protein is CASNQGNSPLHF. CDR3 coding DNA: TGTGCCAGCAACCAGGGTAACTCACCCCTCCACTTT.

The J gene is TRBJ2-7, the V gene TRBV6-5; D ambiguous. This CDR3 has 13 residues. Germline CDR1 is MNHEY and CDR2 is SVGAGI. V was trimmed by 0 bases and J by 2 bases, leaving 5 bases between them. The CDR3 bases are TGTGCCAGCAGTTACTCTCTAGCCTACGAGCAGTACTTC. As protein: CASSYSLAYEQYF.

J is TRBJ2-3 and V is TRBV7-2; 8 bases agree with TRBD2. Trimming removed 5 bases from V and 4 bases from J; junction bases left unmatched: 11. CDR1 and CDR2 from the germline V gene are SGHTA and FQGNSA. This CDR3 contains 16 residues. CDR3 coding DNA: TGTGCCAGCAGCCCCCGGACTAGCAGTGTCCCAGATACGCAGTATTTT. Encoded protein: CASSPRTSSVPDTQYF.

This sequence joins TRBV28 and TRBJ1-2; D remains unclear. Germline loops: CDR1 MDHEN, CDR2 SYDVKM. Between the trimmed V and J ends, which lost 1 base and 4 bases, there was a span of 4 bases. This CDR3 is 12 amino acids long. CDR3 sequence (DNA): TGTGCCAGCAGTTTATTCGGCTATGGCTACACCTTC. This codes for CASSLFGYGYTF.

This clone has a handful of counts. The rearrangement uses TRBV7-9 and TRBJ1-3; a possible D gene is TRBD1 (6 bases). CDR1 and CDR2 (germline): SEHNR, FQNEAQ (reference sequence). Trimming cost V 2 bases and J 0 bases, with 8 bases left between them. The CDR3 runs 15 residues. CDR3 loop: CASSLTGNSGNTIYF. Here the CDR3 DNA reads TGTGCCAGCAGCTTAACAGGGAACTCTGGAAACACCATATATTTT.

The CDR3 DNA is TGTGCCAGCAGTGATTTCGGGCAGGCCTACGAGCAGTACTTC. Its translation: CASSDFGQAYEQYF. The chain couples TRBV2 to TRBJ2-7; D not resolved. The CDR3 spans 14 residues. The germline CDR1 and CDR2 sequences are SNHLY and FYNNEI. The V end lost 3 bases, the J end lost 2 bases, and 11 bases lay between the germline ends.

The chain links TRBV29-1 to TRBJ1-4, with 9 bases identical to TRBD1. From germline, CDR1 is SQVTM and CDR2 ANQGSEA. V lost 6 bases to trimming and J lost 8 bases; unmatched junction nucleotides: 10. CDR3 size: 14 residues. This chain's CDR3 is CSVGRGTGNEKLFF. The CDR3 DNA reads TGCAGCGTAGGCCGGGGGACAGGGAACGAAAAACTGTTTTTT.

The chain has TRBV5-8 and TRBJ1-5, with D possibly matching TRBD1 (6 bases). The CDR3 consists of 14 residues. Germline CDR1 and CDR2: SGHTS and YDEGEE. Trimming cost V 2 bases and J 5 bases, with 11 bases left between them. CDR3: CASSFSGGHQPQHF. CDR3 nucleotide sequence: TGTGCCAGCAGCTTCAGTGGGGGGCATCAGCCCCAGCATTTT.

The V and J genes are TRBV7-8 and TRBJ1-1, with a weak D call TRBD1 (5 bases). The V and J ends lost 1 base and 5 bases respectively, with 11 bases between them. This CDR3 comprises 14 residues. Germline CDR1 is SGHVS and CDR2 is FQNEAQ. The CDR3 reads CASSLGRGRTEAFF. For the CDR3, the DNA is TGTGCCAGCAGCTTAGGTCGGGGACGGACTGAAGCTTTCTTT.

The rearrangement joins TRBV7-6 to TRBJ1-1; 8 bases are shared with TRBD1. The CDR3 extends over 15 amino acids. V trimming: 1 base; J trimming: 0 bases; junction bases outside the gene matches: 1. Germline CDR1 SGHVS, CDR2 FNYEAQ. CDR3 sequence: CASSLGQGLNTEAFF. CDR3 in DNA: TGTGCCAGCAGCTTAGGACAGGGGTTGAACACTGAAGCTTTCTTT. Based on the CDR3 plus reference TRBV7-6 and TRBJ1-1, the full variable domain is GAGVSQSPRYKVTKRGQDVALRCDPISGHVSLYWYRQALGQGPEFLTYFNYEAQQDKSGLPNDRFSAERPEGSISTLTIQRTEQRDSAMYRCASSLGQGLNTEAFFGQGTRLTVV.

In the case of this clone: This specimen includes other DNA sequences encoding the same CDR3. The chain is built from TRBV10-3 and TRBJ1-6; no reliable D call. Germline V gives CDR1 ENHRY, CDR2 SYGVKD. This CDR3 contains 14 residues. Between the trimmed V and J ends, which lost 0 bases and 8 bases, there was a span of 8 bases. In DNA, the CDR3 is TGTGCCATCAGTGAGTCTATTTATGATTCACCCCTCCACTTT. The encoded protein is CAISESIYDSPLHF.

The chain uses TRBV7-3 and TRBJ2-7; perhaps TRBD2 as D (6 bases). The CDR3 is 13 residues long. CDR1 SGHTA and CDR2 FQGTGA come from the germline V gene. V lost 5 bases to trimming and J lost 6 bases, with 14 bases between them. CDR3 protein: CASSLQVGGEQYF. In DNA, the CDR3 is TGTGCCAGCAGCCTGCAGGTGGGAGGCGAGCAGTACTTC.

DNA of the CDR3: TGTGCCAGCAGTCCCCGGACAGGTCGGAGTTCACCCCTCCACTTT. Encoded protein: CASSPRTGRSSPLHF. The gene calls are TRBV6-2 or TRBV6-3 and TRBJ1-6; 7 bases fit TRBD1. This CDR3 is 15 amino acids long. Germline V gene lookup returns CDR1 MNHEY and CDR2 SVGEGT. J was trimmed by 9 bases and V by 5 bases; bases with no gene match: 10.

The DNA for the CDR3 is TGTGCCAGCAGTTCCTGGGGGGGCTCCTACAATGAGCAGTTCTTC. It translates to CASSSWGGSYNEQFF. This chain uses TRBV6-6 with TRBJ2-1, with TRBD2 identical over 7 bases. J was trimmed by 0 bases and V by 4 bases; bases with no gene match: 3. The CDR3 contains 15 residues. Germline lookup yields CDR1 MNHNY and CDR2 SVGAGI (reference sequence).

V usage is TRBV5-1 and J usage is TRBJ1-1, with a weak D call TRBD1 (6 bases). This CDR3 comprises 15 residues. The germline V gene encodes CDR1 SGHRS and CDR2 YFSETQ. Trimming took 4 bases from V and 1 from J, leaving 14 bases between them. CDR3 loop: CASSPEGGSNTEAFF. Written as DNA, the CDR3 is TGCGCCAGCAGCCCCGAGGGGGGATCGAACACTGAAGCTTTCTTT.

The chain links TRBV14 to TRBJ1-3; D unclear. V lost 1 base and J 0 bases, leaving 7 bases between the germline ends. This CDR3 contains 15 residues. Germline assignment: CDR1 SGHDN and CDR2 FVKESK. The CDR3 protein is CASSQATSSGNTIYF. CDR3 nucleotides: TGTGCCAGCAGCCAAGCTACGAGCTCTGGAAACACCATATATTTT.